The rows below give T cell receptor beta chains drawn from one sample of a study of identifying expanded T cells in peripheral blood. Libraries were prepared by immunoSEQ multiplex PCR; TCRdb keeps only in-frame clonotypes and omits some of them. This sample has roughly 86,000 clones, with about 85% found just once. Sequenced material: blood. The receptors stem from a person aged 18 to 75 in good health. The CDR3 runs from the conserved cysteine through the conserved F or W. Each record gives: J gene, D gene, clone size, V gene, CDR3 protein, CDR3 DNA. The D gene is left open where the match is weak. A clone size is listed for some rows: how often the clone was seen (once, few, many), or a class if it is expanded.

TRBJ1-2,.,.,TRBV18,CASHGPLGGGYTF,TGTGCCAGTCACGGACCCCTCGGGGGTGGCTACACCTTC
TRBJ2-5,.,.,TRBV6-4,CASSDHGGPVETQYF,TGTGCCAGCAGTGACCATGGGGGCCCTGTGGAGACCCAGTACTTC
TRBJ1-1,TRBD1,.,TRBV4-1,CASRLIGGNTEAFF,TGCGCCAGCAGGCTCATAGGGGGCAACACTGAAGCTTTCTTT
TRBJ1-1,.,.,TRBV5-1,CASSLETGGNTEAFF,TGCGCCAGCAGCTTGGAGACCGGGGGGAACACTGAAGCTTTCTTT
TRBJ2-2,.,.,TRBV30,CAWNWRDTGELFF,TGTGCCTGGAATTGGCGGGACACCGGGGAGCTGTTTTTT
TRBJ1-4,.,.,TRBV10-3,CAASGRDNEKLFF,TGTGCCGCGTCGGGACGGGATAATGAAAAACTGTTTTTT
TRBJ2-3,TRBD2,.,TRBV7-2,CASSPTSRGGPPDTQYF,TGTGCCAGCAGCCCTACTTCGCGGGGGGGCCCCCCAGATACGCAGTATTTT
TRBJ1-6,.,.,TRBV27,CASRFGGDNSPLHF,TGTGCCAGCAGATTTGGGGGTGACAATTCACCCCTCCACTTT
TRBJ2-3,.,.,TRBV5-6,CASSLGGTDTQYF,TGTGCCAGCAGCTTGGGCGGCACAGATACGCAGTATTTT
TRBJ1-2,.,.,TRBV12-2,CASRLTGGAPRALYGYTF,TGTGCAAGTCGCTTAACGGGGGGGGCACCAAGAGCCCTATATGGCTACACCTTC
TRBJ2-3,TRBD2,once,TRBV2,CASSRGGEDTQYF,TGTGCCAGCAGCCGCGGGGGGGAAGATACGCAGTATTTT
TRBJ1-2,.,few,TRBV5-5,CASSLATASYGYTF,TGTGCCAGCAGCTTGGCCACAGCGTCCTATGGCTACACCTTC
TRBJ2-1,TRBD2,once,TRBV6-1,CASTPGGDEQFF,TGTGCCAGCACCCCGGGGGGTGATGAGCAGTTCTTC
TRBJ2-3,.,once,TRBV28,CASSLPGAGSSTDTQYF,TGTGCCAGCAGTTTACCAGGGGCAGGGTCTAGCACAGATACGCAGTATTTT
TRBJ2-7,.,.,TRBV6-6,CASREQGGYEQYF,TGTGCCAGCAGGGAACAAGGAGGGTACGAGCAGTACTTC
TRBJ2-3,TRBD2,.,TRBV9,CASSPHSSGGPQTTDTQYF,TGTGCCAGCAGCCCCCACTCTAGCGGGGGGCCCCAGACCACAGATACGCAGTATTTT
TRBJ1-2,.,once,TRBV5-1,CASSLAFGGYGYTF,TGCGCCAGCAGCTTGGCCTTCGGGGGCTATGGCTACACCTTC
TRBJ1-4,.,.,TRBV4-3,CASSPGGGLFTNEKLFF,TGCGCCAGCAGCCCCGGCGGCGGGCTGTTTACTAATGAAAAACTGTTTTTT
TRBJ1-1,.,.,TRBV11-2,CASSLRRGTDPEAFF,TGTGCCAGCAGCTTACGTCGGGGGACCGATCCTGAAGCTTTCTTT
TRBJ2-5,TRBD2,.,TRBV27,CASRPRGGFETQYF,TGTGCCAGCAGACCCCGGGGGGGGTTCGAGACCCAGTACTTC
TRBJ1-2,.,.,TRBV19,CASSPLPGDYGYTF,TGTGCCAGTAGTCCTCTGCCGGGGGACTATGGCTACACCTTC
TRBJ2-2,.,.,TRBV12-5,CASGLTLRDIGELFF,TGTGCTAGTGGTTTGACCCTAAGAGACATCGGGGAGCTGTTTTTT
TRBJ2-7,.,.,TRBV10-3,CAISEDGMEQYF,TGTGCCATCAGTGAGGATGGTATGGAGCAGTACTTC
TRBJ1-2,.,.,TRBV7-9,CASSPLLSVQGYTF,TGTGCCAGCAGCCCACTTTTGTCGGTTCAGGGCTACACCTTC
TRBJ2-3,TRBD2,few,TRBV5-1,CASSSGGDTQYF,TGCGCCAGCAGCAGCGGGGGGGATACGCAGTATTTT
TRBJ2-1,.,.,TRBV7-2,CASSLWRESSYNEQFF,TGTGCCAGCAGCTTATGGAGGGAAAGCTCCTACAATGAGCAGTTCTTC
TRBJ2-2,TRBD1,.,TRBV30,CAWSHAGTGIGELFF,TGTGCCTGGAGTCATGCCGGGACAGGGATCGGGGAGCTGTTTTTT
TRBJ2-1,.,.,TRBV5-4,CASSLGGTSYNEQFF,TGTGCCAGCAGCTTGGGGGGGACATCCTACAATGAGCAGTTCTTC
TRBJ1-1,.,.,TRBV9,CASSVDHGNTEAFF,TGTGCCAGCAGCGTAGATCATGGGAACACTGAAGCTTTCTTT
TRBJ1-1,.,.,TRBV6-6,CASSYGGYTEAFF,TGTGCCAGCAGTTACGGAGGATACACTGAAGCTTTCTTT
TRBJ2-7,.,.,TRBV6-5,CASSYRQWQYF,TGTGCCAGCAGTTATCGACAATGGCAGTACTTC
TRBJ1-2,.,.,TRBV4-3,CASSFSGDYGYTF,TGCGCCAGCAGCTTTTCGGGGGACTATGGCTACACCTTC
TRBJ2-7,TRBD1,.,TRBV4-1,CASSPQGRKYEQYF,TGCGCCAGCAGTCCACAGGGGCGCAAGTACGAGCAGTACTTC
TRBJ2-7,TRBD1,.,TRBV14,CASSTGQGSYEQYF,TGTGCCAGCAGCACGGGACAGGGTTCCTACGAGCAGTACTTC
TRBJ2-7,TRBD2,.,TRBV5-1,CASSPTSGASYEQYF,TGCGCCAGCAGCCCCACTAGCGGGGCCTCCTACGAGCAGTACTTC
TRBJ2-3,.,.,TRBV27,CASSSTITDTQYF,TGTGCCAGCAGTTCTACTATCACAGATACGCAGTATTTT
TRBJ1-4,TRBD1,.,TRBV18,CASSLTWGQGSKTNEKLFF,TGTGCCAGCTCACTAACCTGGGGACAGGGATCTAAGACTAATGAAAAACTGTTTTTT
TRBJ2-1,.,.,TRBV7-2,CASSFHGSSSYNEQFF,TGTGCCAGCAGCTTTCACGGCTCGAGCTCCTACAATGAGCAGTTCTTC
TRBJ2-3,.,.,TRBV6-5,CASSPTGGVQDTQYF,TGTGCCAGCAGTCCTACAGGGGGGGTGCAGGATACGCAGTATTTT
TRBJ1-1,.,.,TRBV19,CASRRAVKNTEAFF,TGTGCCAGTAGACGGGCCGTTAAGAACACTGAAGCTTTCTTT
TRBJ2-7,TRBD1,.,TRBV10-1,CAHASGRTGQGYEQYF,TGCGCGCACGCCTCGGGGAGAACGGGACAGGGGTACGAGCAGTACTTC
TRBJ2-7,.,.,TRBV11-2,CASSIGTNYEQYF,TGTGCCAGCAGCATAGGCACTAACTACGAGCAGTACTTC
TRBJ1-1,.,.,TRBV14,CASSPRRDAPSYF,TGTGCCAGCAGCCCAAGGCGGGACGCTCCCTCTTATTTT
TRBJ2-1,TRBD1,.,TRBV5-1,CASSADRLTGGKQFF,TGCGCCAGCAGCGCGGACCGCCTTACAGGGGGCAAGCAGTTCTTC
TRBJ1-1,.,few,TRBV9,CASSVAGNTEAFF,TGTGCCAGCAGCGTAGCTGGAAACACTGAAGCTTTCTTT
TRBJ2-3,.,.,TRBV7-6,CASSPPEGTQYF,TGTGCCAGCAGCCCTCCCGAGGGTACGCAGTATTTT
TRBJ1-2,.,.,TRBV19,CASSISRGHYGYTF,TGTGCCAGTAGTATTTCTCGGGGGCACTATGGCTACACCTTC
TRBJ2-7,.,once,TRBV6-1,CASSESSYEQYF,TGTGCCAGCAGTGAATCCTCCTACGAGCAGTACTTC
TRBJ2-1,TRBD1,.,TRBV5-1,CASSPGQGAYNEQFF,TGCGCCAGCAGCCCTGGACAGGGGGCCTACAATGAGCAGTTCTTC
TRBJ2-3,TRBD2,.,TRBV10-1,CASSESRGGPDTQYF,TGCGCCAGCAGTGAGTCTCGCGGGGGGCCAGATACGCAGTATTTT
TRBJ1-2,TRBD1,.,TRBV6-6,CASREPGQGDNGYTF,TGTGCCAGCAGGGAGCCGGGACAGGGGGATAATGGCTACACCTTC